This TCR beta chain was profiled in a study of T cell repertoires in cytomegalovirus infection. TCRdb redid the calling of the reads with MiXCR, one entry per CDR3 protein. The sample records around 750,000 distinct CDR3 sequences, approximately 30% being singletons. Study findings and constraints: Dominant in the ex vivo response were TCR beta clonotypes restricted by HLA-C and specific for CMV.

On this clonotype itself: Its target is unknown.

The sample was cultured CD8+ T cells from PBMCs, taken from culture after CMV antigen stimulation. This receptor was identified in a human donor in good health (CMV status not recorded). Some clones in this sample may be carry-over from other donors' samples.

The CDR3 loop is CASSPSTHYEQYF. CDR3 DNA sequence: TGTGCCAGCAGTCCTTCAACACACTACGAGCAGTACTTC. The chain couples TRBV27 to TRBJ2-7, with D unclear. V lost 5 bases and J 3 bases, leaving 11 bases between the germline ends. This CDR3 contains 13 residues. Germline V lookup: CDR1 MNHEY, CDR2 SMNVEV (reference sequence).